These T cell receptor beta chains were read from a single sample in a study of cytomegalovirus exposure and HLA in healthy donors. Produced via immunoSEQ multiplex PCR; TCRdb's table is partial and in-frame only. The sample has fewer than 180,000 clones; about 76% are singletons. Sequencing was done on a sample of PBMCs. Source of these receptors: a human donor in good health. Each CDR3 is given with its conserved first and last residue. The D gene is left open where the match is weak. For some rows the clone size is stated as once, few or many, or as a class when expanded; others skip it.

CDR3 DNA: TGTGCCAGCAGCTACAACCAACAGGGGGCGATTAAAAAACTGTTTTTT
CDR3 protein: CASSYNQQGAIKKLFF
D gene: TRBD1
J gene: TRBJ1-4
clone size: -
V gene: TRBV5-6

CDR3 DNA: TGTGCCAGCAGCTACAGGGGGGAATACGAGCAGTACTTC
CDR3 protein: CASSYRGEYEQYF
D gene: TRBD1
J gene: TRBJ2-7
clone size: once
V gene: TRBV28

CDR3 DNA: TGTGCCAGCAGCCAAGAAGACTACACAGATACGCAGTATTTT
CDR3 protein: CASSQEDYTDTQYF
D gene: -
J gene: TRBJ2-3
clone size: once
V gene: TRBV14

CDR3 DNA: TGTGCCAGCAGCGCCGTGACAGTACTCTATGGCTACACCTTC
CDR3 protein: CASSAVTVLYGYTF
D gene: -
J gene: TRBJ1-2
clone size: -
V gene: TRBV2

CDR3 DNA: TGTGCCAGCAGCCAGGGACTAAACAATGAGCAGTTCTTC
CDR3 protein: CASSQGLNNEQFF
D gene: TRBD2
J gene: TRBJ2-1
clone size: -
V gene: TRBV4-2

CDR3 DNA: TGTGCCAGCAGTGGGGAGGGACAGGGCTCTGGAAACACCATATATTTT
CDR3 protein: CASSGEGQGSGNTIYF
D gene: TRBD1
J gene: TRBJ1-3
clone size: once
V gene: TRBV6-6

CDR3 DNA: TGTGCCTGGACCCCGGGGGACGGTGGATCCTACAATGAGCAGTTCTTC
CDR3 protein: CAWTPGDGGSYNEQFF
D gene: -
J gene: TRBJ2-1
clone size: -
V gene: TRBV30

CDR3 DNA: TGTGCCAGCAGCTTGGCCGGGACAGGGTTGACTAATGGCTACACCTTC
CDR3 protein: CASSLAGTGLTNGYTF
D gene: TRBD1
J gene: TRBJ1-2
clone size: -
V gene: TRBV5-6

CDR3 DNA: TGTGCCAGTAGTATCTCAGGGAAGCTTGGCTACGAGCAGTACTTC
CDR3 protein: CASSISGKLGYEQYF
D gene: -
J gene: TRBJ2-7
clone size: -
V gene: TRBV19

CDR3 DNA: TGCGCCAGCAGCCAATCGGGACAGATAAACACTGAAGCTTTCTTT
CDR3 protein: CASSQSGQINTEAFF
D gene: TRBD1
J gene: TRBJ1-1
clone size: -
V gene: TRBV5-1

CDR3 DNA: TGTGCCAGCAGCCAAGATAACGGTGAGCAGTTCTTC
CDR3 protein: CASSQDNGEQFF
D gene: -
J gene: TRBJ2-1
clone size: -
V gene: TRBV4-2

CDR3 DNA: TGTGCCAGCATCGGGTTAGGGACAGGCGGTTCTGGGGCCAACGTCCTGACTTTC
CDR3 protein: CASIGLGTGGSGANVLTF
D gene: TRBD1
J gene: TRBJ2-6
clone size: -
V gene: TRBV7-8

CDR3 DNA: TGTGCCAGTAGTCGAGGACAGTACTACGAGCAGTACTTC
CDR3 protein: CASSRGQYYEQYF
D gene: -
J gene: TRBJ2-7
clone size: -
V gene: TRBV19

CDR3 DNA: TGTGCCAGCAGTTACAACAGGGTAAAAGAGACCCAGTACTTC
CDR3 protein: CASSYNRVKETQYF
D gene: -
J gene: TRBJ2-5
clone size: -
V gene: TRBV6-5

CDR3 DNA: TGTGCCTGGAGTGTAGGAGGGACAGGGGGCTTGAGTGGCTACCCCTTC
CDR3 protein: CAWSVGGTGGLSGYPF
D gene: TRBD1
J gene: TRBJ1-2
clone size: -
V gene: TRBV30

CDR3 DNA: TGTGCCAGCAGACCCGAGGGGGTTGGTGAAAAACTGTTTTTT
CDR3 protein: CASRPEGVGEKLFF
D gene: -
J gene: TRBJ1-4
clone size: -
V gene: TRBV28

CDR3 DNA: TGTGCCAGCAGCTCGCGGAGGTCCTACGAGCAGTACTTC
CDR3 protein: CASSSRRSYEQYF
D gene: -
J gene: TRBJ2-7
clone size: -
V gene: TRBV11-2

CDR3 DNA: TGTGCCAGCAGCTTGGTAGCGTCTGGGGCCAACGTCCTGACTTTC
CDR3 protein: CASSLVASGANVLTF
D gene: -
J gene: TRBJ2-6
clone size: -
V gene: TRBV5-4

CDR3 DNA: TGTGCCAGTAGTATAGCCTCCGGGACAGGGATAGACGAGCAGTACTTC
CDR3 protein: CASSIASGTGIDEQYF
D gene: TRBD1
J gene: TRBJ2-7
clone size: -
V gene: TRBV19

CDR3 DNA: TGTGCCAGCAGCTTAAGGACAGAGTACCAAGAGACCCAGTACTTC
CDR3 protein: CASSLRTEYQETQYF
D gene: -
J gene: TRBJ2-5
clone size: once
V gene: TRBV5-4

CDR3 DNA: TGTGCCAGCAGTACGCCAGGGAACCCCAACACTGAAGCTTTCTTT
CDR3 protein: CASSTPGNPNTEAFF
D gene: -
J gene: TRBJ1-1
clone size: few
V gene: TRBV6-1

CDR3 DNA: TGTGCCAGCAGTTCGGACATAGGGGTGAAAGCTTTCTTT
CDR3 protein: CASSSDIGVKAFF
D gene: -
J gene: TRBJ1-1
clone size: -
V gene: TRBV6-5

CDR3 DNA: TGTGCCAGCCAACCCGATATTAGCGGGAGAGACGAGCAGTACTTC
CDR3 protein: CASQPDISGRDEQYF
D gene: TRBD2
J gene: TRBJ2-7
clone size: -
V gene: TRBV7-9

CDR3 DNA: TGTGCCAGCAGCCTACAGGGGGCGTTGGGAGCTTTCTTT
CDR3 protein: CASSLQGALGAFF
D gene: TRBD1
J gene: TRBJ1-1
clone size: -
V gene: TRBV4-2

CDR3 DNA: TGTGCCAGCAGTTCAATGACGGGGGCTAATGAAAAACTGTTTTTT
CDR3 protein: CASSSMTGANEKLFF
D gene: -
J gene: TRBJ1-4
clone size: few
V gene: TRBV5-4

CDR3 DNA: TGCGCCAGCACCTCCGCCGGGGGGCAAGAGACCCAGTACTTC
CDR3 protein: CASTSAGGQETQYF
D gene: TRBD2
J gene: TRBJ2-5
clone size: -
V gene: TRBV5-1

CDR3 DNA: TGTGCCAGCTCACCCAGGACAGGGGGCTATGGCTACACCTTC
CDR3 protein: CASSPRTGGYGYTF
D gene: TRBD1
J gene: TRBJ1-2
clone size: -
V gene: TRBV18

CDR3 DNA: TGTGCCAGCAGTGTGGCGTCCGACATGAACCCTGAAGCTTTCTTT
CDR3 protein: CASSVASDMNPEAFF
D gene: -
J gene: TRBJ1-1
clone size: -
V gene: TRBV6-1

CDR3 DNA: TGTGCCAGCAGCTTCAACACGGGAATACCACTGGCTTTCTTT
CDR3 protein: CASSFNTGIPLAFF
D gene: -
J gene: TRBJ1-1
clone size: -
V gene: TRBV13

CDR3 DNA: TGTGCCAGCAACCGGGACAAGGGATCCGGGGAGCTGTTTTTT
CDR3 protein: CASNRDKGSGELFF
D gene: -
J gene: TRBJ2-2
clone size: -
V gene: TRBV2

CDR3 DNA: TGTGCCAGCAGTCTAGCGGGTAACTCCTACAATGAGCAGTTCTTC
CDR3 protein: CASSLAGNSYNEQFF
D gene: TRBD2
J gene: TRBJ2-1
clone size: -
V gene: TRBV27

CDR3 DNA: TGCAGCGCCGCCGGGTCACTAGCGGGAGTGGGAGATACGCAGTATTTT
CDR3 protein: CSAAGSLAGVGDTQYF
D gene: TRBD2
J gene: TRBJ2-3
clone size: -
V gene: TRBV29-1

CDR3 DNA: TGTGCCAGCAGCCGGGACAGCCTTAACTATGGCTACACCTTC
CDR3 protein: CASSRDSLNYGYTF
D gene: TRBD1
J gene: TRBJ1-2
clone size: -
V gene: TRBV4-2

CDR3 DNA: TGCAGCGTTGATGAACTAGCGGGAGAGACGCAGTATTTT
CDR3 protein: CSVDELAGETQYF
D gene: TRBD2
J gene: TRBJ2-3
clone size: few
V gene: TRBV29-1

CDR3 DNA: TGCGCCAGCAGCCAACCCGGGGGGACTAGTCCGAGACTCGGGGAGCTGTTTTTT
CDR3 protein: CASSQPGGTSPRLGELFF
D gene: TRBD2
J gene: TRBJ2-2
clone size: -
V gene: TRBV4-1

CDR3 DNA: TGTGCCAGCAGCTTTAAGCGGCCAATATACAATGAGCAGTTCTTC
CDR3 protein: CASSFKRPIYNEQFF
D gene: -
J gene: TRBJ2-1
clone size: -
V gene: TRBV5-4

CDR3 DNA: TGTGCCAGCAGCCCCCAACTAGCGGTTTTAGACAATGAGCAGTTCTTC
CDR3 protein: CASSPQLAVLDNEQFF
D gene: TRBD2
J gene: TRBJ2-1
clone size: -
V gene: TRBV7-9

CDR3 DNA: TGCAGTGCCAGCTCGGGTAAGGCTTTCTTT
CDR3 protein: CSASSGKAFF
D gene: -
J gene: TRBJ1-1
clone size: -
V gene: TRBV20-1

CDR3 DNA: TGTGCCAGTAGTGCGGGAATCGAAGCTTTCTTT
CDR3 protein: CASSAGIEAFF
D gene: -
J gene: TRBJ1-1
clone size: -
V gene: TRBV19

CDR3 DNA: TGTGCCAGCAGCACCCCTAGAGACAATGAGCAGTTCTTC
CDR3 protein: CASSTPRDNEQFF
D gene: -
J gene: TRBJ2-1
clone size: few
V gene: TRBV21-1

CDR3 DNA: TGTGCCATCCACCTGGGGGCCTTAGGAGGCTACACCTTC
CDR3 protein: CAIHLGALGGYTF
D gene: -
J gene: TRBJ1-2
clone size: -
V gene: TRBV19

CDR3 DNA: TGTGCCAGCAGTCGGCAGGGGGTCCCCGGGGAGCAGTACTTC
CDR3 protein: CASSRQGVPGEQYF
D gene: TRBD1
J gene: TRBJ2-5
clone size: -
V gene: TRBV6-5

CDR3 DNA: TGCGCCAGCAGTGACTTTCGGGACAACACAGATACGCAGTATTTT
CDR3 protein: CASSDFRDNTDTQYF
D gene: -
J gene: TRBJ2-3
clone size: -
V gene: TRBV10-1

CDR3 DNA: TGTGCCAGCAGCGTAGGGGTTCAGGCCAATGAGCAGTTCTTC
CDR3 protein: CASSVGVQANEQFF
D gene: -
J gene: TRBJ2-1
clone size: few
V gene: TRBV9

CDR3 DNA: TGTGCCAGCAGCCCCGGGACAGGGGCGAACACTGAAGCTTTCTTT
CDR3 protein: CASSPGTGANTEAFF
D gene: TRBD1
J gene: TRBJ1-1
clone size: -
V gene: TRBV7-9

CDR3 DNA: TGTGCCAGCAGCCACTCTACAGGGACCGGGGCCAACGTCCTGACTTTC
CDR3 protein: CASSHSTGTGANVLTF
D gene: -
J gene: TRBJ2-6
clone size: once
V gene: TRBV7-2

CDR3 DNA: TGTGCCAGCAGTTACTTCCGGGAGGGGACTGAAGCTTTCTTT
CDR3 protein: CASSYFREGTEAFF
D gene: -
J gene: TRBJ1-1
clone size: -
V gene: TRBV6-6

CDR3 DNA: TGTGCCAGCACCTCGGGGACCTACGAGCAGTACTTC
CDR3 protein: CASTSGTYEQYF
D gene: -
J gene: TRBJ2-7
clone size: once
V gene: TRBV6-6

CDR3 DNA: TGCGCCAGCAGCTCCCCCCCTAAACAGGGGATGAACACTGAAGCTTTCTTT
CDR3 protein: CASSSPPKQGMNTEAFF
D gene: TRBD1
J gene: TRBJ1-1
clone size: -
V gene: TRBV5-1

CDR3 DNA: TGTGCCAGCGGAAACAGGGCCATCACCCAGGAAAAACTGTTTTTT
CDR3 protein: CASGNRAITQEKLFF
D gene: -
J gene: TRBJ1-4
clone size: -
V gene: TRBV7-9